The table lists the clone carrying this TCR beta chain with a few counts. The V and J ends lost 0 bases and 6 bases, in that order; junction bases with no gene match: 10. The germline V gene has CDR1 SQVTM and CDR2 ANQGSEA. The CDR3 length is 15 residues. Reverse transcription of about 0.5 to 1 ug RNA was carried out with random hexamers. Each CDR3 protein is one row after TCRdb ran MiXCR on the immunoSEQ multiplex PCR reads. The profile shows some 140,000 distinct CDR3 sequences, 75% to 90% of them singletons. This entry comes from a study of CD8 T cells in Susac syndrome. Included as multiple sclerosis controls were treatment-naive patients who had stable or active relapsing-remitting disease.

The sequencing input was CD8+ T cells from PBMCs. The sequence came from a human donor with multiple sclerosis. The rearrangement joins TRBV29-1 to TRBJ2-7, with 8 positions matching TRBD2. This CDR3 is CSVEDSSGGVSEQYF. The CDR3 DNA reads as TGCAGCGTTGAAGATTCCTCGGGGGGGGTAAGCGAGCAGTACTTC.